These 4 T cell receptor beta chains were all obtained from the same sample, sequenced in a study of control samples from healthy donors and cancer patients. Sequencing was performed with immunoSEQ multiplex PCR; in TCRdb, only in-frame clones are kept and a portion is missing. The sample shows approximately 110,000 clones, around 82% of them seen only once. The sequencing input was blood. The receptors shown here come from a woman aged 50 to 60 in good health.

The V gene is TRBV5-6, the J gene TRBJ2-2; 7 bases align to TRBD1. Trimming removed 4 bases from V and 6 bases from J; junction bases left unmatched: 9. This CDR3 is built from 15 residues. The V gene's germline CDR1 is SGHDT and CDR2 YYEEEE. The DNA of the CDR3 is TGTGCCAGCAGCAGGGGGCAGGGGCGCGCCGGGGAGCTGTTTTTT. This encodes CASSRGQGRAGELFF.

The rearrangement uses TRBV27 and TRBJ2-2, with D perhaps assigned TRBD1 or TRBD2 (5 bases each). The V and J ends lost 7 bases and 1 base respectively, with 10 bases between them. The CDR3 is made up of 14 amino acids. CDR1 and CDR2 from the germline V gene are MNHEY and SMNVEV (reference sequence). As DNA, the CDR3 is TGTGCCAGCACCCGGGACGGGAACACCGGGGAGCTGTTTTTT. Translated: CASTRDGNTGELFF.

The chain combines TRBV3-1 (or the pseudogene TRBV3-2) with TRBJ1-6, with D unclear. Germline lookup yields CDR1 LGHDT and CDR2 YNNKEL (reference sequence). The CDR3 runs to 16 residues. V was clipped by 0 bases and J by 0 bases, with 6 bases between them. CDR3: CASSQEGSSYNSPLHF. The CDR3 nucleotides are TGTGCCAGCAGCCAAGAAGGGAGCTCCTATAATTCACCCCTCCACTTT.

V gene TRBV14 combines with J gene TRBJ2-7; D possibly matches TRBD1 or TRBD2 (5 bases each). This CDR3 has 15 residues. V gave up 3 bases and J gave up 2 bases, with 14 bases separating them. Germline V gene lookup returns CDR1 SGHDN and CDR2 FVKESK. In DNA, the CDR3 is TGTGCCAGCAGCCACTATCAGGGACCCACCTACGAGCAGTACTTC. Residues: CASSHYQGPTYEQYF. Looking up the rest from reference TRBV14 and TRBJ2-7 gives the full variable domain: EAGVTQFPSHSVIEKGQTVTLRCDPISGHDNLYWYRRVMGKEIKFLLHFVKESKQDESGMPNNRFLAERTGGTYSTLKVQPAELEDSGVYFCASSHYQGPTYEQYFGPGTRLTVT.